A selection of T cell receptor beta chains follows, all from one sample in a study of identical twins. TCRdb called the 5' RACE reads again in MiXCR, with one record for every CDR3 protein. The table shows hundreds of thousands of distinct CDR3 sequences, with 8.6% occurring only once. This sample also belongs to another study, concerning yellow fever vaccine responses in identical twins.

The source material was PBMCs. These receptor sequences come from a woman between 18 and 29 years old in good health. Both conserved end residues are part of each CDR3. Clone size is given for some rows only: seen once, a few or many times, or a class if the clone is expanded.

abundance: few; v_gene: TRBV24-1; CDR3aa: CATSDLREQYF
abundance: NA; v_gene: TRBV15; CDR3aa: CATSREFGQFQETQYF
abundance: few; v_gene: TRBV2; CDR3aa: CASRLQGLDSYEQYF
abundance: few; v_gene: TRBV10-3; CDR3aa: CAIRGTGNSPLHF
abundance: many; v_gene: TRBV4-3; CDR3aa: CASSQDRGSSYEQYF
abundance: NA; v_gene: TRBV4-1; CDR3aa: CASSQDPGQGVAGPGELFF
abundance: NA; v_gene: TRBV28; CDR3aa: CASSTDRVSYEQYF
abundance: many; v_gene: TRBV12-3/TRBV12-4; CDR3aa: CASSSTSGWSSYEQYF
abundance: NA; v_gene: TRBV19; CDR3aa: CASSQDRDRGFSYTF
abundance: NA; v_gene: TRBV27; CDR3aa: CASSPGTSGAGTQYF
abundance: NA; v_gene: TRBV6-1; CDR3aa: CASSLIAGGLTGELFF
abundance: many; v_gene: TRBV7-9; CDR3aa: CASSLEWAANYGYTF
abundance: few; v_gene: TRBV27; CDR3aa: CASSFAGGTETQYF
abundance: NA; v_gene: TRBV10-3; CDR3aa: CAISVGQGNSPLHF
abundance: many; v_gene: TRBV12-3/TRBV12-4; CDR3aa: CASNENGGNQPQHF
abundance: NA; v_gene: TRBV21-1; CDR3aa: CASSKLNHCGGTGELFF
abundance: NA; v_gene: TRBV14; CDR3aa: CASSQYRTGTNTDTQYF
abundance: many; v_gene: TRBV5-1; CDR3aa: CASSLWTGEDEQYF
abundance: many; v_gene: TRBV12-3/TRBV12-4; CDR3aa: CASSSNLYRPGGPSTDTQYF
abundance: NA; v_gene: TRBV7-9; CDR3aa: CASSSRPGWGGGELFF
abundance: few; v_gene: TRBV12-3/TRBV12-4; CDR3aa: CASSQLNEKLFF
abundance: many; v_gene: TRBV20-1; CDR3aa: CSVGGYGYTF
abundance: NA; v_gene: TRBV27; CDR3aa: CASSWASGGNEQFF
abundance: many; v_gene: TRBV11-2; CDR3aa: CASSLLGDNLGLAGGINEQFF
abundance: few; v_gene: TRBV5-1; CDR3aa: CASSLESSGRLTGELFF
abundance: NA; v_gene: TRBV5-1; CDR3aa: CASSWGPNGDSYEQYF
abundance: few; v_gene: TRBV20-1; CDR3aa: CSARGELAGRSEQFF
abundance: few; v_gene: TRBV18; CDR3aa: CASSPNLGRETQYF
abundance: many; v_gene: TRBV29-1; CDR3aa: CSVEDPSSYEQYF
abundance: few; v_gene: TRBV18; CDR3aa: CASSPDRPSLYEQYF
abundance: few; v_gene: TRBV9; CDR3aa: CASSVQEHFTDTQYF
abundance: few; v_gene: TRBV5-5; CDR3aa: CASGNRGYEQYF
abundance: NA; v_gene: TRBV29-1; CDR3aa: CSVEEGSQTQYF
abundance: NA; v_gene: TRBV28; CDR3aa: CASNREAGNEQFF
abundance: NA; v_gene: TRBV20-1; CDR3aa: CSARVISGTDTQYF
abundance: few; v_gene: TRBV21-1; CDR3aa: CANGTSGRMRGDYNEQFF
abundance: NA; v_gene: TRBV7-2; CDR3aa: CASSTRRDRINEKLFF
abundance: many; v_gene: TRBV7-8; CDR3aa: CASSLVGMNTEAFF
abundance: many; v_gene: TRBV7-2; CDR3aa: CASSKGLANQETQYF
abundance: NA; v_gene: TRBV30; CDR3aa: CAGLAGGRDTQYF
abundance: few; v_gene: TRBV27; CDR3aa: CASGNRGTNEKLFF
abundance: few; v_gene: TRBV6-5; CDR3aa: CASSYAGDRTEAFF
abundance: few; v_gene: TRBV6-1; CDR3aa: CASSRKLGTSGSPYEQYF